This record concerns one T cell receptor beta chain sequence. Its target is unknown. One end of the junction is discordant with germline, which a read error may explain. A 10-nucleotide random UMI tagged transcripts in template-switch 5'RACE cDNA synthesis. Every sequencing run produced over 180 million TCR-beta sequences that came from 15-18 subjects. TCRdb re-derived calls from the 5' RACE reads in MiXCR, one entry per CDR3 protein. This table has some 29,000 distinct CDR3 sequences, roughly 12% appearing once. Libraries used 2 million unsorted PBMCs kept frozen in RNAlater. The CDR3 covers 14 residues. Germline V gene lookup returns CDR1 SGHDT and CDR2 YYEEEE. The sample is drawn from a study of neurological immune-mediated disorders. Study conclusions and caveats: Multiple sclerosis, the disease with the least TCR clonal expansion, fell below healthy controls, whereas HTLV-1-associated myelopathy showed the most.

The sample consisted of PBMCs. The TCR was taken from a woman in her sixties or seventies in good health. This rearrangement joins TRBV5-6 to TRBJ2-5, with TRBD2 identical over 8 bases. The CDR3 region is CASRQRGTKETQYF. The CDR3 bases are TGTGCCAGCAGACAGCGGGGGACCAAAGAGACCCAATACTTC.